This passage covers 16 T cell receptor beta chains from one sample sequenced in a study of Ad26.COV2.S vaccination and SARS-CoV-2 variants. Treatment reported: some 20 received Ad26.COV2.S at low or high dose, single or two shots; several received placebo; per-sample allocation not given. Sampling was done on day 63 after the first vaccine or placebo injection. Libraries were prepared by immunoSEQ multiplex PCR; TCRdb keeps only in-frame clonotypes and omits some of them. The table includes more than 400,000 clones, about 92% detected once. The source material was peripheral blood, sampled in a trial of Ad26.COV2.S vaccine versus placebo. These receptor sequences come from a person between 18 and 65 years old who received the Ad26.COV2.S COVID-19 vaccine or a placebo.

This clone was counted once. This sequence joins TRBV28 and TRBJ1-2; no clear D. CDR1 is MDHEN, CDR2 SYDVKM, per germline. V lost 3 bases, J lost 7 bases, and 12 bases lay in between. There are 13 residues in the CDR3. The CDR3 region is CASSFGQAGGYTF. The CDR3 DNA reads TGTGCCAGCAGTTTTGGGCAGGCGGGTGGCTACACCTTC.

J is TRBJ1-2 and V is TRBV19; TRBD1 matches at 7 bases. After removal of 6 bases from V and 1 base from J, the junction contained 5 bases not matched to a gene. This CDR3 comprises 14 residues. CDR1 LNHDA and CDR2 SQIVND come from the germline V gene (reference sequence). CDR3: CASRWGDSNYGYTF. CDR3 coding DNA: TGTGCCAGTAGATGGGGGGACAGTAACTATGGCTACACCTTC.

The chain is built from TRBV19 and TRBJ2-6; D may be TRBD2 (5 bases). V lost 6 bases to trimming and J lost 3 bases, with 12 bases between them. The CDR3 contains 15 residues. The germline V gene encodes CDR1 LNHDA and CDR2 SQIVND (reference sequence). CDR3 DNA: TGTGCCAGTAGACCGAGGGTTGGTGGGGCCAACGTCCTGACTTTC. It encodes CASRPRVGGANVLTF.

The sample holds one count of this clone. The chain combines TRBV9 with TRBJ2-5; 11 bases fit TRBD2. Germline CDR1 and CDR2: SGDLS and YYNGEE. There are 17 residues in the CDR3. With 4 bases clipped from V and 2 bases from J, the junction kept 10 bases outside the gene matches. The CDR3 sequence: CASSRTPGLAVQETQYF. The DNA for the CDR3 is TGTGCCAGCAGCAGGACCCCGGGACTAGCGGTACAAGAGACCCAGTACTTC.

This chain joins TRBV28 and TRBJ1-4; D gene unclear. V gave up 6 bases and J gave up 4 bases, with 9 bases separating them. CDR1 and CDR2 from the germline V gene are MDHEN and SYDVKM. CDR3 length: 13 residues. CDR3 in amino acids: CASSRGLNEKLFF. The CDR3 region has the DNA TGTGCCAGCAGCCGAGGGCTTAATGAAAAACTGTTTTTT.

J is TRBJ2-1 and V is TRBV2; the match to TRBD2 covers 10 bases. The germline V gene has CDR1 SNHLY and CDR2 FYNNEI. The CDR3 has 13 residues. The V segment lost 6 bases and the J segment 5 bases; nucleotides outside the gene matches: 1. CDR3 sequence: CASRGLADNEQFF. The CDR3 bases are TGTGCCAGCAGAGGACTAGCGGACAATGAGCAGTTCTTC. The variable domain in full, completed from reference TRBV2 and TRBJ2-1, reads EPEVTQTPSHQVTQMGQEVILRCVPISNHLYFYWYRQILGQKVEFLVSFYNNEISEKSEIFDDQFSVERPDGSNFTLKIRSTKLEDSAMYFCASRGLADNEQFFGPGTRLTVL.

Of note for this clone: The identical CDR3 is also encoded by other nucleotide sequences in the sample. This sequence joins TRBV28 and TRBJ1-4; D ambiguous. Trimming took 3 bases from V and 4 from J, leaving 3 bases between them. The CDR3 length is 12 residues. Germline V CDR1 and CDR2: MDHEN, SYDVKM. The CDR3: CASSLSNEKLFF. The CDR3 DNA reads TGTGCCAGCAGTTTGAGTAATGAAAAACTGTTTTTT.

The chain carries TRBV5-8 and TRBJ2-7, with D perhaps TRBD1 (6 bases). With 4 bases removed from V and 0 bases from J, the gap between germline ends came to 11 bases. The CDR3 is made up of 14 amino acids. Germline V gene sequence: CDR1 SGHTS, CDR2 YDEGEE. As DNA, the CDR3 is TGTGCCAGCAGCATCCGGGACATCTCCTACGAGCAGTACTTC. This encodes CASSIRDISYEQYF.

This clone was observed a single time. The chain combines TRBV9 with TRBJ2-2, with TRBD2 matching over 10 bases. The CDR3 sequence is 16 residues long. Per germline, CDR1 SGDLS and CDR2 YYNGEE. V dropped 4 bases and J dropped 5; count of bases not matched to a gene: 8. The CDR3 coding sequence is TGTGCCAGCAGCCCAAGAGCGGGAGGGCCAACCGGGGAGCTGTTTTTT. Translation: CASSPRAGGPTGELFF.

The J gene is TRBJ2-1, the V gene TRBV6-2 or TRBV6-3, with 8 bases matching TRBD2. J was trimmed by 8 bases and V by 4 bases; bases with no gene match: 10. CDR1 and CDR2 from the germline V gene are MNHEY and SVGEGT. The length of the CDR3 is 15 residues. CDR3 nucleotide sequence: TGTGCCAGCAGTTCCCCGGGAGCGGGAGAGGATGAGCAGTTCTTC. Its protein product is CASSSPGAGEDEQFF.

The CDR3 DNA reads as TGTGCCATCAAAAACTTACAGGGGACTGAAGCTTTCTTT. It yields the protein CAIKNLQGTEAFF. The rearrangement uses TRBV10-3 and TRBJ1-1, with 7 bases aligning to TRBD1. V lost 7 bases and J lost 5; bases outside the gene matches: 7. This CDR3 contains 13 residues. The germline gives CDR1 ENHRY, CDR2 SYGVKD.

V and J are TRBV7-9 and TRBJ2-7; 12 bases match TRBD1. The CDR3 has 15 amino acids. Trimming at V came to 4 bases and at J to 2 bases, leaving 3 bases not matched to a gene. Germline CDR1 SEHNR, CDR2 FQNEAQ (reference sequence). CDR3 bases: TGTGCCAGCAGCTCAGGGGACAGGGGGCCCTACGAGCAGTACTTC. Protein product: CASSSGDRGPYEQYF.

The rearrangement uses TRBV4-3 and TRBJ2-2; 7 bases line up with TRBD1. Germline CDR1 and CDR2: LGHNA and YSLEER. The trim removed 0 bases at V and 6 bases at J, leaving 10 bases unmatched. This CDR3 region has 17 residues. This CDR3 is CASSQDLGTGASGELFF. The CDR3 bases are TGCGCCAGCAGCCAAGATCTTGGCACAGGGGCGTCCGGGGAGCTGTTTTTT.

The chain has TRBV7-2 and TRBJ2-7, with TRBD2 matching over 9 bases. V lost 1 base, J lost 4 bases, and 11 bases stayed unmatched. The CDR3 runs to 17 residues. Germline CDR1 SGHTA, CDR2 FQGNSA. CDR3 loop: CASSLGGQALAGYEQYF. The CDR3 nucleotides are TGTGCCAGCAGCTTAGGCGGCCAAGCCCTAGCGGGGTACGAGCAGTACTTC.

The rearrangement uses TRBV20-1 and TRBJ2-3; D is unclear. The CDR3 length is 15 residues. Per germline, CDR1 DFQATT and CDR2 SNEGSKA (reference sequence). The germline V and J ends were trimmed by 3 bases and 2 bases, with 15 bases remaining between them. The DNA for the CDR3 is TGCAGTGCTAGTGTTGTAAGCGTGAACACAGATACGCAGTATTTT. This encodes CSASVVSVNTDTQYF.

This sequence joins TRBV19 and TRBJ1-2; 8 bases are shared with TRBD1. J was trimmed by 5 bases and V by 6 bases; bases with no gene match: 8. CDR3 length: 14 amino acids. CDR1 is LNHDA and CDR2 is SQIVND in the germline V gene (reference sequence). CDR3 in DNA: TGTGCCAGTAGCGCCAACCAGGGGGCGTATGGCTACACCTTC. Amino acids: CASSANQGAYGYTF.